Below, 6 T cell receptor beta chains from the same sample are listed, as sequenced in a study of shared clonotypes between healthy human individuals. The assay was immunoSEQ multiplex PCR, and TCRdb's table has in-frame clones only and misses some. The sample lists around 1 million clones, over 75% occurring once. Sequencing input: memory CD4+ T cells sorted from blood. Subset: CD45RA-negative fraction. These receptors came from a man aged 18 to 30 in good health.

This chain links TRBV20-1 with TRBJ2-1; TRBD2 might be the D (5 bases). The V end lost 6 bases, the J end lost 8 bases, and 11 bases lay between the germline ends. CDR1 is DFQATT, CDR2 SNEGSKA, per germline (reference sequence). The CDR3 runs 11 residues. The CDR3 is CSALAMDEQFF. The CDR3 DNA is TGCAGTGCCCTAGCAATGGATGAGCAGTTCTTC.

DNA for the CDR3: TGTGCCAGCAGCCTCGGTAGGTTCCGGGACAGGGACCGCGAGCAGTACTTC. Translating gives CASSLGRFRDRDREQYF. The genes are TRBV5-6 and TRBJ2-7, with 9 bases matching TRBD1. V was pared by 4 bases and J by 6 bases, with 17 bases of the junction left unmatched. Looked up from germline, CDR1 is SGHDT and CDR2 is YYEEEE. This CDR3 is built from 17 residues.

The chain joins TRBV10-3 to TRBJ2-5; tentative D call: TRBD1 (6 bases). This CDR3 spans 13 amino acids. In germline, CDR1 is ENHRY, CDR2 SYGVKD. Trimming shortened V by 6 bases and J by 2 bases, and 10 bases separated the two germline ends. The CDR3 coding sequence is TGTGCCATCAGGGGACACCAACAAGAGACCCAGTACTTC. Its translation: CAIRGHQQETQYF.

The rearrangement uses TRBV23-1 and TRBJ2-3, with D possibly TRBD2 on 6 matching bases. TRBV23-1 is noted as an ORF with a role that remains uncertain. V lost 0 bases and J 11 bases, leaving 12 bases between the germline ends. This CDR3 has 13 residues. This chain's CDR3 is CASSQSCRRGQYF. In nucleotides, the CDR3 is TGCGCCAGCAGTCAATCGTGTCGGAGGGGGCAGTATTTT.

About this clone itself: This CDR3 is also generated by other DNA sequences in the sample. The CDR3 DNA reads as TGTGCCAGCAGTTACGGGACAGGGGTATACGAGCAGTACTTC. Translation gives CASSYGTGVYEQYF. The V and J genes are TRBV6-5 and TRBJ2-7; 10 bases line up with TRBD1. Trimming removed 2 bases from V and 4 bases from J; junction bases left unmatched: 2. CDR3 length: 14 residues. The germline gives CDR1 MNHEY, CDR2 SVGAGI.

This rearrangement joins TRBV19 to TRBJ1-5; no clear D gene. The ends were cut back, 5 bases at V and 3 bases at J, with 8 bases in the middle. CDR1 and CDR2 from the germline V gene are LNHDA and SQIVND (reference sequence). This CDR3 comprises 13 residues. Here the CDR3 DNA reads TGTGCCAGTAGTGACCAGACCAATCAGCCCCAGCATTTT. The encoded protein is CASSDQTNQPQHF.